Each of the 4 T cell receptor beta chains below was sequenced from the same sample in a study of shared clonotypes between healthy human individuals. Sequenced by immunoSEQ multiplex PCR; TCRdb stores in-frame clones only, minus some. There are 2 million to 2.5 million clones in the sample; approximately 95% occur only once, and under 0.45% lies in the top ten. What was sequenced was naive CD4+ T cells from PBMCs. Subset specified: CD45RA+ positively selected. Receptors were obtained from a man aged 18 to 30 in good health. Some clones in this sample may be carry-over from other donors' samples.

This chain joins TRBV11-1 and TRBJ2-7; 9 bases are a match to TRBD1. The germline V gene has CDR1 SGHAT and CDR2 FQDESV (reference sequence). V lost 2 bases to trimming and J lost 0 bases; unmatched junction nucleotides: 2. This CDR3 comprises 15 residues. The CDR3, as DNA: TGTGCCAGCAGCTTACGGACAGGGGCCTCCTACGAGCAGTACTTC. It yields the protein CASSLRTGASYEQYF.

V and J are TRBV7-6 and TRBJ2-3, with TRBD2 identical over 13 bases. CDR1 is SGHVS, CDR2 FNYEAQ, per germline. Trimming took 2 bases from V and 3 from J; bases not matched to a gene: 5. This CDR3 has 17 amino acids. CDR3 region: CASSLSLGLAGTDTQYF. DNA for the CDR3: TGTGCCAGCAGCTTAAGCCTGGGACTAGCGGGAACAGATACGCAGTATTTT. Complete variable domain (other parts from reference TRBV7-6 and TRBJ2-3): GAGVSQSPRYKVTKRGQDVALRCDPISGHVSLYWYRQALGQGPEFLTYFNYEAQQDKSGLPNDRFSAERPEGSISTLTIQRTEQRDSAMYRCASSLSLGLAGTDTQYFGPGTRLTVL.

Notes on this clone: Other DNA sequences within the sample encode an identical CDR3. The CDR3 reads CASSPPTNTEAFF. The CDR3 coding sequence is TGTGCCAGCTCCCCCCCAACGAACACTGAAGCTTTCTTT. This chain links TRBV6-5 with TRBJ1-1; no firm D call. This CDR3 spans 13 amino acids. With 8 bases removed from V and 1 base from J, the gap between germline ends came to 11 bases. Germline loops: CDR1 MNHEY, CDR2 SVGAGI.

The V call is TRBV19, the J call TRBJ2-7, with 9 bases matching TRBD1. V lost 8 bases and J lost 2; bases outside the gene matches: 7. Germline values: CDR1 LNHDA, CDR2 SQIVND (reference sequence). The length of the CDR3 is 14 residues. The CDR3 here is CASGAGTGTYEQYF. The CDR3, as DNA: TGTGCCAGTGGGGCCGGGACAGGGACCTACGAGCAGTACTTC.